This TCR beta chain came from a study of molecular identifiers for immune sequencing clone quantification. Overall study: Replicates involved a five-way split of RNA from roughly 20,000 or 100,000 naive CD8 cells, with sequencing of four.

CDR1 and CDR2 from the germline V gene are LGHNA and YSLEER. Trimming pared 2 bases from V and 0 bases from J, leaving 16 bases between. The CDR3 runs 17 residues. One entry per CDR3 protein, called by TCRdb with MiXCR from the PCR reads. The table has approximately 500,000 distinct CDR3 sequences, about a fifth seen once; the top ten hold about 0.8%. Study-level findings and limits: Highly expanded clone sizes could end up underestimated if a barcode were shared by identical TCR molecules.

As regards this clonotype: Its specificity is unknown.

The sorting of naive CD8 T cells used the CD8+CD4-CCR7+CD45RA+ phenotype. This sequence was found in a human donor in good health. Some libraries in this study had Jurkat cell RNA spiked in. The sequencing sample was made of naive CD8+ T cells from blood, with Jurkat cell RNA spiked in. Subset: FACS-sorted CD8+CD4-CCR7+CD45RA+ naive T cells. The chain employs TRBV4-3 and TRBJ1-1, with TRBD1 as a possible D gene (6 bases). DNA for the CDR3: TGCGCCAGCAGCCAATATGACGCCAGGGGAATGAACACTGAAGCTTTCTTT. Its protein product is CASSQYDARGMNTEAFF.